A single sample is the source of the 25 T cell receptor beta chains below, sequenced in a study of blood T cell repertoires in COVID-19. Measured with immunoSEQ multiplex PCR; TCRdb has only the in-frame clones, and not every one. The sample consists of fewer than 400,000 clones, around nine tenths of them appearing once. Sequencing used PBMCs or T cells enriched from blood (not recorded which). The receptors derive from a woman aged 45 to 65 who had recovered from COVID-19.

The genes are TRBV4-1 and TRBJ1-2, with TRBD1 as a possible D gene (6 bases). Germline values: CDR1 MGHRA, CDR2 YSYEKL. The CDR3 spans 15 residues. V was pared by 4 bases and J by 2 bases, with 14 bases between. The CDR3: CASSRPDSFNYGYTF. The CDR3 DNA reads TGCGCCAGCAGCCGCCCGGACAGCTTCAACTATGGCTACACCTTC.

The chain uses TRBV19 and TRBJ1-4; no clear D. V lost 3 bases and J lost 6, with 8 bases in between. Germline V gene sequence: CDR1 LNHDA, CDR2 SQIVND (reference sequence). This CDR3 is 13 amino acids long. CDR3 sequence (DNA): TGTGCCAGTAGTATCTTCCGTGATGAAAAACTGTTTTTT. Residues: CASSIFRDEKLFF.

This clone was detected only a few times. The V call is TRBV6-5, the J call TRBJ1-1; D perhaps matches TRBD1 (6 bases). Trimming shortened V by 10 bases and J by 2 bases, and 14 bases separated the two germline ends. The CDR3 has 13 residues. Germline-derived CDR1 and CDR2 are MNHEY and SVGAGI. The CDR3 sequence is CATRTDFNTEAFF. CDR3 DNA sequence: TGTGCCACCAGGACAGACTTTAACACTGAAGCTTTCTTT.

The DNA for the CDR3 is TGCGCCAGCAGCTTGTCCAGCGGTTTCGGAGAGACCCAGTACTTC. Protein: CASSLSSGFGETQYF. The genes are TRBV5-1 and TRBJ2-5, with D tentatively TRBD2 (5 bases). V dropped 1 base and J dropped 4 bases, with 14 bases sitting between them. The CDR3 loop spans 15 amino acids. Germline values: CDR1 SGHRS, CDR2 YFSETQ.

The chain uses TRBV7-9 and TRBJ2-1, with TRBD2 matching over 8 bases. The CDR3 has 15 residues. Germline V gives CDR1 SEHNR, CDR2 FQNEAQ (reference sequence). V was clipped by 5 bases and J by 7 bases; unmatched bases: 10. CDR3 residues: CASSINSGRVNEQFF. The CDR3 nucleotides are TGTGCCAGCAGCATAAACTCCGGGAGGGTTAATGAGCAGTTCTTC.

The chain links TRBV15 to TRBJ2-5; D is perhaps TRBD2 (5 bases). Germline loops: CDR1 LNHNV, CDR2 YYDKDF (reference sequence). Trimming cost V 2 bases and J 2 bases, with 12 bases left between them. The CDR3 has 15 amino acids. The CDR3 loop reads CATSRRAGPQETQYF. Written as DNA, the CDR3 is TGTGCCACCAGCAGAAGGGCGGGCCCACAAGAGACCCAGTACTTC.

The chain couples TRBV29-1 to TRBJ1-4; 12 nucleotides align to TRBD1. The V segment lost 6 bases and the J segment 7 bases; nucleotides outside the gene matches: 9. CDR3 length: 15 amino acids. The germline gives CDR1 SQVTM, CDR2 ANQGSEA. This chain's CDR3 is CSVNRGTGGGEKLFF. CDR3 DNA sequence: TGCAGCGTCAACCGAGGGACAGGGGGCGGTGAAAAACTGTTTTTT.

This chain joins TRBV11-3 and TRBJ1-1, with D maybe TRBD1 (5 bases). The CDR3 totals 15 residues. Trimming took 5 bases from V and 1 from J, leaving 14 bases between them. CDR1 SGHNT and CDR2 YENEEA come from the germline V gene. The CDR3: CASSPRSGENTEAFF. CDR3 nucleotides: TGTGCCAGCAGCCCCCGGTCGGGGGAGAACACTGAAGCTTTCTTT.

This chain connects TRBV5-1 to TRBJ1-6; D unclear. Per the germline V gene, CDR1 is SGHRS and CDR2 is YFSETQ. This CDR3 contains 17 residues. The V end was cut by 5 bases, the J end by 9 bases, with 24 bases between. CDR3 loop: CASSPELEDGQSSPLHF. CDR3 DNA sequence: TGCGCCAGCAGTCCCGAACTAGAGGACGGCCAAAGTTCACCCCTCCACTTT. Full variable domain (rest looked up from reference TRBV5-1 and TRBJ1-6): KAGVTQTPRYLIKTRGQQVTLSCSPISGHRSVSWYQQTPGQGLQFLFEYFSETQRNKGNFPGRFSGRQFSNSRSEMNVSTLELGDSALYLCASSPELEDGQSSPLHFGNGTRLTVT.

In nucleotides, the CDR3 is TGCGCCAGCAGCGCCCGGACAGGGACCTATGGCTACACCTTC. Protein: CASSARTGTYGYTF. The rearrangement uses TRBV4-1 and TRBJ1-2, with TRBD1 matching 8 bases. Per the germline V gene, CDR1 is MGHRA and CDR2 is YSYEKL. V lost 5 bases and J lost 4; bases outside the gene matches: 6. CDR3 size: 14 residues.

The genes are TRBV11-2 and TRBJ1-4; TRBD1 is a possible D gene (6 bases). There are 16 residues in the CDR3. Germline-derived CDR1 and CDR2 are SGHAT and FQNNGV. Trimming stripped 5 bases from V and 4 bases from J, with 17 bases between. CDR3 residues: CASSLEVGRGNEKLFF. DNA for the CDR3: TGTGCCAGCAGCCTCGAAGTTGGCAGGGGTAATGAAAAACTGTTTTTT. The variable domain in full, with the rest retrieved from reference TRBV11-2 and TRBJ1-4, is EAGVAQSPRYKIIEKRQSVAFWCNPISGHATLYWYQQILGQGPKLLIQFQNNGVVDDSQLPKDRFSAERLKGVDSTLKIQPAKLEDSAVYLCASSLEVGRGNEKLFFGSGTQLSVL.

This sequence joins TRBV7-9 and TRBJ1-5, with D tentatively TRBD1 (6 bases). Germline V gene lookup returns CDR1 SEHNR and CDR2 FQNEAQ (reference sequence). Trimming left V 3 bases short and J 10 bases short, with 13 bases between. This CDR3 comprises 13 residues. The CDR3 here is CASSLGQQGPQHF. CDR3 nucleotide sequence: TGTGCCAGCAGCTTGGGACAACAAGGACCCCAGCATTTT.

The CDR3 DNA reads as TGTGCCAGCAGTTTATATACAGGGGCAACCTATGGCTACACCTTC. As protein: CASSLYTGATYGYTF. The V and J genes are TRBV28 and TRBJ1-2; 7 positions agree with TRBD1. J lost 4 bases, V lost 1 base, and 6 bases had no gene match. Germline V gene lookup returns CDR1 MDHEN and CDR2 SYDVKM. This CDR3 is built from 15 residues.

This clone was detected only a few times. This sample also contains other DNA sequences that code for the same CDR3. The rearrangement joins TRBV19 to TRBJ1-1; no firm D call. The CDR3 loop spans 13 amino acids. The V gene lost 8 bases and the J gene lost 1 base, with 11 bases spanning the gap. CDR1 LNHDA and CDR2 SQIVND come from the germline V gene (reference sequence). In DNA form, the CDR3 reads TGTGCCAGTTCTATCTCGGGGAACACTGAAGCTTTCTTT. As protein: CASSISGNTEAFF.

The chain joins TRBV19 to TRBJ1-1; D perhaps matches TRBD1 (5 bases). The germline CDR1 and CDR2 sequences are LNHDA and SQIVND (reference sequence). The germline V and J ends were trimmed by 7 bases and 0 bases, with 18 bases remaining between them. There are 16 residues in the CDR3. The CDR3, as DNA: TGTGCCAGTAATCGGAGGGGAGTTGGAGTGAACACTGAAGCTTTCTTT. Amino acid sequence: CASNRRGVGVNTEAFF.

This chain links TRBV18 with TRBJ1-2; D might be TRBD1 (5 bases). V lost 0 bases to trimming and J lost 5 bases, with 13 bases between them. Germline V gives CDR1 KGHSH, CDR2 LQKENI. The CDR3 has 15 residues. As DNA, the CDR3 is TGTGCCAGCTCACCACCGGGACGGGGGGGATATGGCTACACCTTC. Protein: CASSPPGRGGYGYTF.

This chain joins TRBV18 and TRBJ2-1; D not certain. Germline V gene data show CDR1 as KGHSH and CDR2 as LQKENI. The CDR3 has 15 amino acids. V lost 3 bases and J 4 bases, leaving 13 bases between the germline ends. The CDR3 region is CASSPLRGPYNEQFF. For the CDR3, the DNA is TGTGCCAGCTCACCCCTAAGAGGCCCTTACAATGAGCAGTTCTTC. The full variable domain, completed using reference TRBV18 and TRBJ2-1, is NAGVMQNPRHLVRRRGQEARLRCSPMKGHSHVYWYRQLPEEGLKFMVYLQKENIIDESGMPKERFSAEFPKEGPSILRIQQVVRGDSAAYFCASSPLRGPYNEQFFGPGTRLTVL.

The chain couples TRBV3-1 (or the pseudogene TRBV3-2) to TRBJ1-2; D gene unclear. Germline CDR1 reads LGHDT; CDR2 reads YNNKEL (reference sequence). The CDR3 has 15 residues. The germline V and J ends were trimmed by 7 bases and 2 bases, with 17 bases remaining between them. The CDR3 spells CASTSRWMGNYGYTF. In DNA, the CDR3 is TGTGCCAGCACCTCACGATGGATGGGCAACTATGGCTACACCTTC.

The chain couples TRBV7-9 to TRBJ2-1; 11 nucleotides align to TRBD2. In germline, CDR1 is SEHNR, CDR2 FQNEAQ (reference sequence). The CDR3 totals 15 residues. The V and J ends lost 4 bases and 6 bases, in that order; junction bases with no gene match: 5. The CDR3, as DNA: TGTGCCAGCAGCTATCATAGCGGGGGGGCCAATGAGCAGTTCTTC. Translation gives CASSYHSGGANEQFF.

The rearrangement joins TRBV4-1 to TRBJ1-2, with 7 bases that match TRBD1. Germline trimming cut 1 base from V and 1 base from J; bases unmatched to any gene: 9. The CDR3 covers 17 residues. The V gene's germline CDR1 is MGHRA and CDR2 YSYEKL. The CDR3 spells CASSQAPGTADNYGYTF. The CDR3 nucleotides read TGCGCCAGCAGCCAAGCCCCCGGGACAGCTGATAACTATGGCTACACCTTC.

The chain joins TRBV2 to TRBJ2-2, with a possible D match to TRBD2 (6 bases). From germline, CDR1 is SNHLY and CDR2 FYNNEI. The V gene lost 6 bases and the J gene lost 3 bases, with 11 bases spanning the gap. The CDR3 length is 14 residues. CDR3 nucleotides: TGTGCCAGCAGGGCCGGAGGGTACACCGGGGAGCTGTTTTTT. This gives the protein CASRAGGYTGELFF.

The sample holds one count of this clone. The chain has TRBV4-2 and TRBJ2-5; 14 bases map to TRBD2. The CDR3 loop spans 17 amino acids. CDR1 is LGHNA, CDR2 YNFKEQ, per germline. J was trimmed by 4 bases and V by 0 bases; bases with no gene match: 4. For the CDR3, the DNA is TGTGCCAGCAGCCAAGATATTGGGACTAGCGGGGGAGAGACCCAGTACTTC. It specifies CASSQDIGTSGGETQYF.

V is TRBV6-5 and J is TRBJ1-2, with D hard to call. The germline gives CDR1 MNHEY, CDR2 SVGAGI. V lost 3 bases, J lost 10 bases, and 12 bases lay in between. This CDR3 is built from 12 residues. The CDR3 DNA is TGTGCCAGCAGTTATGGCCCGGAGGCCTACACCTTC. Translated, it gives CASSYGPEAYTF.

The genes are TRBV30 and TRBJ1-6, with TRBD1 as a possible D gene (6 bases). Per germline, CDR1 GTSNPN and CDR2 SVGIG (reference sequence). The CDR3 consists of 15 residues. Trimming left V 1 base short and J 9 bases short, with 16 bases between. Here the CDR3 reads CAWSARTADVSPLHF. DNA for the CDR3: TGTGCCTGGAGTGCACGGACAGCCGATGTTTCACCCCTCCACTTT.

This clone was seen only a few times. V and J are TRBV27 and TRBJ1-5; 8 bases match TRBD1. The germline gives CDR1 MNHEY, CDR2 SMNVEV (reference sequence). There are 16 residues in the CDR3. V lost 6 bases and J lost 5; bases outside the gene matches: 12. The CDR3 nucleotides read TGTGCCAGCAGAGAGACCAAACAGGGGGAGCATCAGCCCCAGCATTTT. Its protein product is CASRETKQGEHQPQHF.